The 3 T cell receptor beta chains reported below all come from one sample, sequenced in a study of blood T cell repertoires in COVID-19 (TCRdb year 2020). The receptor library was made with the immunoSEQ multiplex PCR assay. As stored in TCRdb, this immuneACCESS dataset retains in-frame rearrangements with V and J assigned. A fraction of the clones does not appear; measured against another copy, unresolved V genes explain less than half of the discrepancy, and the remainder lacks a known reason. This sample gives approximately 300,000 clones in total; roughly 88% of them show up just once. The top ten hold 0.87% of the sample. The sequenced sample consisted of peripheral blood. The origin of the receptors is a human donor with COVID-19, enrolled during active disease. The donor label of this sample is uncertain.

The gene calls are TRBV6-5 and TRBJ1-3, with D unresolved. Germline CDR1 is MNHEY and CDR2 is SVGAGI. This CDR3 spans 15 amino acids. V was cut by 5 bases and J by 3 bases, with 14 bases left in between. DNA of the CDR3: TGTGCCAGCAGTCGACGGGGATTTTTTGGAAACACCATATATTTT. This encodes CASSRRGFFGNTIYF.

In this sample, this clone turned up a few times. The chain's CDR3 is CASSLAPTSPLEQYF. The CDR3 nucleotides read TGTGCCAGCAGCTTGGCCCCGACTAGCCCCCTCGAGCAGTACTTC. The chain is built from TRBV5-4 and TRBJ2-7, with TRBD2 identical over 7 bases. The CDR3 consists of 15 residues. Germline-derived CDR1 and CDR2 are SGHNT and YYREEE (reference sequence). The ends lost 0 bases at V and 6 bases at J; junction bases unmatched: 9.

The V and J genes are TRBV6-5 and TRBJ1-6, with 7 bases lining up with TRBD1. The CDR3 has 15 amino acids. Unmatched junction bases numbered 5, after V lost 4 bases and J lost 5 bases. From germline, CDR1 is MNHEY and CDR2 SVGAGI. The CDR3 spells CASSSRGSDNSPLHF. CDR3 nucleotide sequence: TGTGCCAGCAGTTCCAGGGGGAGTGATAATTCACCCCTCCACTTT.